This is a list of T cell receptor beta chains from one sample in a study of identical twins. TCRdb used MiXCR to reprocess the 5' RACE reads, holding one entry per CDR3 protein. The data show roughly 1.6 million distinct CDR3 sequences, less than 35% seen once. Sequences were obtained from cord blood. These receptors were obtained from a newborn girl in good health. Each CDR3 is given with its conserved first and last residue. Fields, in order: CDR3 DNA, CDR3 protein, clone size, J gene, D gene, V gene. D genes are given only for firm matches. For some rows the clone size is stated as once, few or many, or as a class when expanded; others skip it.

CDR3 DNA: TGTGCCAGCAGCATCCAGGGGGCAGGCACTGAAGCTTTCTTT
CDR3 protein: CASSIQGAGTEAFF
clone size: -
J gene: TRBJ1-1
D gene: TRBD1
V gene: TRBV27

CDR3 DNA: TGTGCCACCCGGACCTCGACTAGCACAGATACGCAGTATTTT
CDR3 protein: CATRTSTSTDTQYF
clone size: -
J gene: TRBJ2-3
D gene: -
V gene: TRBV2

CDR3 DNA: TGTGCCAGCACCCCCTCCGGGACAGTAAGCGGCTACACCTTC
CDR3 protein: CASTPSGTVSGYTF
clone size: -
J gene: TRBJ1-2
D gene: TRBD1
V gene: TRBV12-3/TRBV12-4

CDR3 DNA: TGTGCCAGCAGCCGGACCAATTCCTACAATGAGCAGTTCTTC
CDR3 protein: CASSRTNSYNEQFF
clone size: -
J gene: TRBJ2-1
D gene: -
V gene: TRBV7-9

CDR3 DNA: TGCAGTGCTAGAGATCTTACGGGGGGGGCCTACGAGCAGTACTTC
CDR3 protein: CSARDLTGGAYEQYF
clone size: few
J gene: TRBJ2-7
D gene: TRBD2
V gene: TRBV20-1

CDR3 DNA: TGTGCCAGCAGCGTAGTCCCCGGGACAGGGCCACAAGAGACCCAGTACTTC
CDR3 protein: CASSVVPGTGPQETQYF
clone size: few
J gene: TRBJ2-5
D gene: TRBD1
V gene: TRBV9

CDR3 DNA: TGCAGCGCCGCGGGCGCAGGGGCGAACACTGAAGCTTTCTTT
CDR3 protein: CSAAGAGANTEAFF
clone size: few
J gene: TRBJ1-1
D gene: -
V gene: TRBV29-1

CDR3 DNA: TGTGCCAGCAGCCGCACTTGGACTAGCTTTTCAGATACGCAGTATTTT
CDR3 protein: CASSRTWTSFSDTQYF
clone size: few
J gene: TRBJ2-3
D gene: TRBD2
V gene: TRBV4-2

CDR3 DNA: TGTGCCAGCGGTTTAAGGGGGGTGGACTATGGCTACACCTTC
CDR3 protein: CASGLRGVDYGYTF
clone size: -
J gene: TRBJ1-2
D gene: -
V gene: TRBV27

CDR3 DNA: TGTGCCAGCAGGGCGAGTGGTAGTAATGAAAAACTGTTTTTT
CDR3 protein: CASRASGSNEKLFF
clone size: -
J gene: TRBJ1-4
D gene: -
V gene: TRBV28

CDR3 DNA: TGTGCCAGCAGCCAAAGAAATAGCGGATTCAATGAGCAGTACTTC
CDR3 protein: CASSQRNSGFNEQYF
clone size: -
J gene: TRBJ2-5
D gene: -
V gene: TRBV3-1

CDR3 DNA: TGCAGTGCCGGACCCCAGCGGGAGTTGGGTGAGCAGTTCTTC
CDR3 protein: CSAGPQRELGEQFF
clone size: -
J gene: TRBJ2-1
D gene: TRBD2
V gene: TRBV20-1